This is a list of T cell receptor beta chains from one sample in a study of identical twins. TCRdb itself ran the 5' RACE reads through MiXCR, one entry per CDR3 protein. The table has fewer than 250,000 distinct CDR3 sequences, about 7% seen once. Separately, the same data were catalogued under a study of yellow fever vaccine responses in identical twins.

Sequenced: memory (CD45RO+) T cells sorted from blood. Receptors originate from a woman younger than 35 in good health. CDR3s include the opening cysteine and the closing phenylalanine or tryptophan. Fields, in order: D gene, J gene, clone size, V gene, CDR3 DNA, CDR3 protein. A D gene is named only where the DNA matches it firmly. Rows may omit the clone size; those that give it use once, few, many or a size class.

d_call: .
j_call: TRBJ2-5
clone_size: .
v_call: TRBV4-1
cdr3_nt: TGCGCCAGCAGCCAGACGGGACACGAAGAGACCCAGTACTTC
cdr3_aa: CASSQTGHEETQYF

d_call: TRBD2
j_call: TRBJ2-1
clone_size: few
v_call: TRBV12-3/TRBV12-4
cdr3_nt: TGTGCCTCGGAACGGGGACTAGCGGGAGGGGAGCAGTTCTTC
cdr3_aa: CASERGLAGGEQFF

d_call: .
j_call: TRBJ2-7
clone_size: .
v_call: TRBV2
cdr3_nt: TGTGCCAGCAGTGAAGCCAAGACAGGTGTTGGCGAGCAGTACTTC
cdr3_aa: CASSEAKTGVGEQYF

d_call: .
j_call: TRBJ2-2
clone_size: few
v_call: TRBV4-2
cdr3_nt: TGTGCCAGCAGCCAGGAAGGACGATTAAGGAACACCGGGGAGCTGTTTTTT
cdr3_aa: CASSQEGRLRNTGELFF

d_call: .
j_call: TRBJ1-1
clone_size: many
v_call: TRBV4-1
cdr3_nt: TGCGCCAGCAGCCTTTCGGGGGAGAGGAACACTGAAGCTTTCTTT
cdr3_aa: CASSLSGERNTEAFF

d_call: .
j_call: TRBJ2-5
clone_size: many
v_call: TRBV20-1
cdr3_nt: TGCAGTGCTAGCGCCAGACAAGAGACCCAGTACTTC
cdr3_aa: CSASARQETQYF

d_call: .
j_call: TRBJ2-2
clone_size: .
v_call: TRBV11-2
cdr3_nt: TGTGCCAGCAGCTCTTCTTCGGTTCCCGGGGAGCTGTTTTTT
cdr3_aa: CASSSSSVPGELFF

d_call: TRBD2
j_call: TRBJ2-1
clone_size: few
v_call: TRBV28
cdr3_nt: TGTGCCAGCGCCCATGGTAGCGGGAGAGGGGACAATGAGCAGTTCTTC
cdr3_aa: CASAHGSGRGDNEQFF

d_call: .
j_call: TRBJ2-7
clone_size: few
v_call: TRBV20-1
cdr3_nt: TGCAGTGCTAGAGCGGTGCCGTCTTACGAGCAGTACTTC
cdr3_aa: CSARAVPSYEQYF

d_call: TRBD2
j_call: TRBJ2-1
clone_size: few
v_call: TRBV3-1
cdr3_nt: TGTGCCAGCAGCACCGGGACTAGCGGGACTCTCAACAATGAGCAGTTCTTC
cdr3_aa: CASSTGTSGTLNNEQFF

d_call: .
j_call: TRBJ2-3
clone_size: few
v_call: TRBV24-1
cdr3_nt: TGTGCCACCAGTGATTTAGTGCTGGCATCCATCATGACAGATACGCAGTATTTT
cdr3_aa: CATSDLVLASIMTDTQYF

d_call: TRBD1
j_call: TRBJ2-1
clone_size: few
v_call: TRBV29-1
cdr3_nt: TGCAGCGTTGAAGCCCCGGGACAGGGGGTCCACAATGAGCAGTTCTTC
cdr3_aa: CSVEAPGQGVHNEQFF

d_call: TRBD1
j_call: TRBJ2-5
clone_size: few
v_call: TRBV20-1
cdr3_nt: TGCAGTGCTGAAGGGGTCCAGGGGGCGCTGAAAGAGACCCAGTACTTC
cdr3_aa: CSAEGVQGALKETQYF

d_call: TRBD2
j_call: TRBJ2-3
clone_size: .
v_call: TRBV4-2
cdr3_nt: TGTGCCAGCAGCACCTCGACTAGCGAGTACACAGATACGCAGTATTTT
cdr3_aa: CASSTSTSEYTDTQYF

d_call: TRBD1
j_call: TRBJ1-4
clone_size: few
v_call: TRBV24-1
cdr3_nt: TGTGCCACCAGTGATCACAGGGGGGTCGGTGAAAAACTGTTTTTT
cdr3_aa: CATSDHRGVGEKLFF

d_call: TRBD1
j_call: TRBJ2-1
clone_size: .
v_call: TRBV20-1
cdr3_nt: TGCAGTGCTAGCCCCCGGGACAGGGAGCAGTTCTTC
cdr3_aa: CSASPRDREQFF

d_call: .
j_call: TRBJ2-2
clone_size: .
v_call: TRBV12-3/TRBV12-4
cdr3_nt: TGTGCCAGCAGTTTATTAGCACGGGGGATAATCGACGCGAACACCGGGGAGCTGTTTTTT
cdr3_aa: CASSLLARGIIDANTGELFF

d_call: TRBD1
j_call: TRBJ2-7
clone_size: few
v_call: TRBV5-5
cdr3_nt: TGTGCCAGCAGCTATGGACAGGGAAGTACCTACGAGCAGTACTTC
cdr3_aa: CASSYGQGSTYEQYF

d_call: TRBD2
j_call: TRBJ2-1
clone_size: many
v_call: TRBV27
cdr3_nt: TGTGCCAGCACCACAATCCGGACTAGTCGGAACAATGAGCAGTTCTTC
cdr3_aa: CASTTIRTSRNNEQFF

d_call: TRBD2
j_call: TRBJ2-3
clone_size: many
v_call: TRBV4-2
cdr3_nt: TGTGCCAGCAGCCAGACAGCGGGAGGGTACACAGATACGCAGTATTTT
cdr3_aa: CASSQTAGGYTDTQYF

d_call: TRBD1
j_call: TRBJ1-1
clone_size: few
v_call: TRBV3-1
cdr3_nt: TGTGCCAGCAGGGGGGACAGGGGGCGCCTAACTGAAGCTTTCTTT
cdr3_aa: CASRGDRGRLTEAFF

d_call: TRBD1
j_call: TRBJ1-2
clone_size: many
v_call: TRBV12-3/TRBV12-4
cdr3_nt: TGTGCCAGCAGTTTAGGGCAGGGGGCGCGTGGCTACACCTTC
cdr3_aa: CASSLGQGARGYTF

d_call: TRBD2
j_call: TRBJ2-7
clone_size: .
v_call: TRBV25-1
cdr3_nt: TGTGTCAGCAGTGAAAAGCGGGAGGCCAACTACGAGCAGTACTTC
cdr3_aa: CVSSEKREANYEQYF

d_call: .
j_call: TRBJ2-3
clone_size: many
v_call: TRBV29-1
cdr3_nt: TGCAGCGTCCTTGGACAGCCAGATACGCAGTATTTT
cdr3_aa: CSVLGQPDTQYF

d_call: .
j_call: TRBJ1-4
clone_size: many
v_call: TRBV12-3/TRBV12-4
cdr3_nt: TGTGCCAGCCGCCTAGAGGGCGCAAAGGAAAAACTGTTTTTT
cdr3_aa: CASRLEGAKEKLFF

d_call: TRBD2
j_call: TRBJ2-1
clone_size: many
v_call: TRBV27
cdr3_nt: TGTGCCAGCAGATACACACTAGCGGGAGAAAAGTTCTTC
cdr3_aa: CASRYTLAGEKFF

d_call: TRBD1
j_call: TRBJ1-5
clone_size: many
v_call: TRBV12-3/TRBV12-4
cdr3_nt: TGTGCCAGCAGGGACAGGGGGAAAGGCCAGCCCCAGCATTTT
cdr3_aa: CASRDRGKGQPQHF

d_call: .
j_call: TRBJ1-1
clone_size: many
v_call: TRBV15
cdr3_nt: TGTGCCACCACCCCAGTCTATGGGGACGCTGAAGCTTTCTTT
cdr3_aa: CATTPVYGDAEAFF

d_call: TRBD2
j_call: TRBJ2-7
clone_size: many
v_call: TRBV28
cdr3_nt: TGTGCCAGCAGTAAGGCCGGGACTAGCGGGAGTAAGTACGAGCAGTACTTC
cdr3_aa: CASSKAGTSGSKYEQYF

d_call: TRBD2
j_call: TRBJ2-5
clone_size: many
v_call: TRBV28
cdr3_nt: TGTGCCAGCAGTCTACCGGGACTAGCGGGGGGGCAAGAGACCCAGTACTTC
cdr3_aa: CASSLPGLAGGQETQYF

d_call: TRBD2
j_call: TRBJ2-2
clone_size: many
v_call: TRBV4-2
cdr3_nt: TGTGCCAGCAGCCAAGAGGGTAGCGGGAGTCCCGGGGAGCTGTTTTTT
cdr3_aa: CASSQEGSGSPGELFF

d_call: TRBD2
j_call: TRBJ2-1
clone_size: many
v_call: TRBV6-2/TRBV6-3
cdr3_nt: TGTGCCAGCGAACTAGCGGGGTCCTACAATGAGCAGTTCTTC
cdr3_aa: CASELAGSYNEQFF

d_call: .
j_call: TRBJ2-3
clone_size: .
v_call: TRBV20-1
cdr3_nt: TGCAGTGCTAGAGTTTACTGGGGAACAGATACGCAGTATTTT
cdr3_aa: CSARVYWGTDTQYF

d_call: TRBD2
j_call: TRBJ2-2
clone_size: .
v_call: TRBV20-1
cdr3_nt: TGCAGTGCTAGAGATCCTACGGGAGGGGACACCGGGGAGCTGTTTTTT
cdr3_aa: CSARDPTGGDTGELFF

d_call: .
j_call: TRBJ1-3
clone_size: many
v_call: TRBV29-1
cdr3_nt: TGCAGCGTTGCTAAGTCTGGAAACACCATATATTTT
cdr3_aa: CSVAKSGNTIYF

d_call: .
j_call: TRBJ2-1
clone_size: many
v_call: TRBV5-1
cdr3_nt: TGCGCCAGCAGCTTGGTCGCGGCGGGCAATGAGCAGTTCTTC
cdr3_aa: CASSLVAAGNEQFF

d_call: .
j_call: TRBJ2-1
clone_size: many
v_call: TRBV7-8
cdr3_nt: TGTGCCAGCAGACCCCTAGGGTCCTACAATGAGCAGTTCTTC
cdr3_aa: CASRPLGSYNEQFF

d_call: .
j_call: TRBJ2-1
clone_size: few
v_call: TRBV28
cdr3_nt: TGTGCCAGCAGTCGACTAGTTCAGTATGAGCAGTTCTTC
cdr3_aa: CASSRLVQYEQFF

d_call: .
j_call: TRBJ1-5
clone_size: few
v_call: TRBV28
cdr3_nt: TGTGCCGTCGGAGGAAATCAGCCCCAGCATTTT
cdr3_aa: CAVGGNQPQHF

d_call: .
j_call: TRBJ2-2
clone_size: many
v_call: TRBV12-3/TRBV12-4
cdr3_nt: TGTGCCAGCAGTTATCTTTTCGGGAGCGCAAACACCGGGGAGCTGTTTTTT
cdr3_aa: CASSYLFGSANTGELFF

d_call: TRBD1
j_call: TRBJ2-3
clone_size: .
v_call: TRBV19
cdr3_nt: TGTGCCAGTAGTCTGGGACAGTTCACCGGGGCAGATACGCAGTATTTT
cdr3_aa: CASSLGQFTGADTQYF

d_call: .
j_call: TRBJ1-4
clone_size: few
v_call: TRBV18
cdr3_nt: TGTGCCAGCTCACCAGCTCCCGTAGGCCCTGAAAAACTGTTTTTT
cdr3_aa: CASSPAPVGPEKLFF

d_call: .
j_call: TRBJ2-1
clone_size: many
v_call: TRBV15
cdr3_nt: TGTGCCACCAGCCCTAGGGTGGGGGGCACCTACAATGAGCAGTTCTTC
cdr3_aa: CATSPRVGGTYNEQFF

d_call: .
j_call: TRBJ2-5
clone_size: many
v_call: TRBV20-1
cdr3_nt: TGCAGTGCTCTCCTCCAACTAGGTGAAGAGACCCAGTACTTC
cdr3_aa: CSALLQLGEETQYF

d_call: .
j_call: TRBJ2-2
clone_size: .
v_call: TRBV2
cdr3_nt: TGTGCCAGCAATGTACAGCCCGTGACCGGGGAGCTGTTTTTT
cdr3_aa: CASNVQPVTGELFF

d_call: TRBD2
j_call: TRBJ2-1
clone_size: many
v_call: TRBV4-2
cdr3_nt: TGTGCCAGCAGCACTCCTAGCGGGGGGGCCTACAATGAGCAGTTCTTC
cdr3_aa: CASSTPSGGAYNEQFF

d_call: TRBD1
j_call: TRBJ2-7
clone_size: .
v_call: TRBV27
cdr3_nt: TGTGCCAGCAGTTTTGACAGGGTGGGAATCTACGAGCAGTACTTC
cdr3_aa: CASSFDRVGIYEQYF

d_call: .
j_call: TRBJ2-7
clone_size: many
v_call: TRBV6-5
cdr3_nt: TGTGCCAGCACCGGTCGTTACGAGCAGTACTTC
cdr3_aa: CASTGRYEQYF

d_call: .
j_call: TRBJ1-5
clone_size: few
v_call: TRBV5-1
cdr3_nt: TGCGCCAGCAGCTTGTTGGGCGAGGGTCAGCCCCAGCATTTT
cdr3_aa: CASSLLGEGQPQHF

d_call: TRBD2
j_call: TRBJ2-7
clone_size: few
v_call: TRBV7-2
cdr3_nt: TGTGCCAGCAGCTTAAGCGGGAGAACCTCCTACGAGCAGTACTTC
cdr3_aa: CASSLSGRTSYEQYF

d_call: TRBD2
j_call: TRBJ2-1
clone_size: once
v_call: TRBV28
cdr3_nt: TGTGCCAGCAGCTGGACTAGCGGGAGTGTATCTAACAATGAGCAGTTCTTC
cdr3_aa: CASSWTSGSVSNNEQFF

d_call: TRBD2
j_call: TRBJ2-5
clone_size: .
v_call: TRBV20-1
cdr3_nt: TGCAGTGCTCATAGCGGGGGAGGGGTCCAAGAGACCCAGTACTTC
cdr3_aa: CSAHSGGGVQETQYF

d_call: TRBD2
j_call: TRBJ2-3
clone_size: many
v_call: TRBV28
cdr3_nt: TGTGCCAGCAGTTTATTTTTTAGGCTAGCGGGCCTCATCACAGATACGCAGTATTTT
cdr3_aa: CASSLFFRLAGLITDTQYF

d_call: .
j_call: TRBJ1-5
clone_size: .
v_call: TRBV28
cdr3_nt: TGTGCCAGCACAGACAGCGATAGCAATCAGCCCCAGCATTTT
cdr3_aa: CASTDSDSNQPQHF

d_call: TRBD2
j_call: TRBJ2-1
clone_size: many
v_call: TRBV10-1
cdr3_nt: TGCGCCAGCAGTGAGTCCGGGTTAGCGGGACCGAAACTCAATGAGCAGTTCTTC
cdr3_aa: CASSESGLAGPKLNEQFF

d_call: TRBD2
j_call: TRBJ2-3
clone_size: .
v_call: TRBV12-3/TRBV12-4
cdr3_nt: TGTGCCAGCAGTTTAGGGACTAGCGGGAGTGTCACAGATACGCAGTATTTT
cdr3_aa: CASSLGTSGSVTDTQYF

d_call: TRBD2
j_call: TRBJ2-7
clone_size: many
v_call: TRBV3-1
cdr3_nt: TGTGCCAGCAGCCAGGCTAGCGGGACCTACGAGCAGTACTTC
cdr3_aa: CASSQASGTYEQYF

d_call: .
j_call: TRBJ2-3
clone_size: .
v_call: TRBV11-2
cdr3_nt: TGTGCCAGCAGCTTAGAGGGGCATATAGATACGCAGTATTTT
cdr3_aa: CASSLEGHIDTQYF

d_call: TRBD1
j_call: TRBJ2-2
clone_size: .
v_call: TRBV5-5
cdr3_nt: TGTGCCAGCAGCTCACAGGGGTCCAACACCGGGGAGCTGTTTTTT
cdr3_aa: CASSSQGSNTGELFF